The 31 T cell receptor beta chains below were found in one sample sequenced in a study of T cell responses to AZD1222 COVID-19 vaccine. The assay was immunoSEQ multiplex PCR, and TCRdb's table has in-frame clones only and misses some. The sample gives some 120,000 clones, approximately 86% of which show up once; roughly 1.5% is in the top ten. Sequencing was performed on peripheral blood, taken on day 0 of AZD1222 vaccination. The source of these receptors is an adult in good health.

This chain uses TRBV5-4 with TRBJ2-6; no definite D call. The CDR3 totals 13 residues. Trimming shortened V by 2 bases and J by 2 bases, and 2 bases separated the two germline ends. The germline CDR1 and CDR2 sequences are SGHNT and YYREEE (reference sequence). This CDR3 is CASSFTGANVLTF. In DNA, the CDR3 is TGTGCCAGCAGCTTCACTGGGGCCAACGTCCTGACTTTC.

This chain uses TRBV27 with TRBJ1-1; D might be TRBD1 (5 bases). The germline V gene has CDR1 MNHEY and CDR2 SMNVEV (reference sequence). V was cut by 8 bases and J by 7 bases, with 14 bases left in between. CDR3 length: 12 amino acids. CDR3 amino acids: CASSPWGLEAFF. In DNA form, the CDR3 reads TGTGCCAGCTCCCCTTGGGGCCTTGAAGCTTTCTTT.

This chain uses TRBV5-5 with TRBJ2-7; tentative D call: TRBD2 (6 bases). Germline V gene lookup returns CDR1 SGHKS and CDR2 YYEKEE (reference sequence). V was trimmed by 1 base and J by 5 bases, leaving 19 bases between them. CDR3 length: 16 amino acids. The CDR3 here is CASSLPLRRRGHEQYF. The CDR3 coding sequence is TGTGCCAGCAGCTTGCCCCTCCGGCGGCGGGGCCACGAGCAGTACTTC.

The rearrangement uses TRBV11-3 and TRBJ2-2; D gene ambiguous. The CDR3 contains 16 residues. V lost 6 bases and J 3 bases, leaving 17 bases between the germline ends. The V gene's germline CDR1 is SGHNT and CDR2 YENEEA. CDR3 in amino acids: CASSLSGSPDTGELFF. DNA of the CDR3: TGTGCCAGCAGTCTTAGTGGCAGCCCTGACACCGGGGAGCTGTTTTTT.

The chain recombines TRBV3-1 (or the pseudogene TRBV3-2) with TRBJ2-1; perhaps TRBD2 as D (6 bases). The CDR3 consists of 13 residues. V was clipped by 3 bases and J by 8 bases, with 11 bases between them. Germline-derived CDR1 and CDR2 are LGHDT and YNNKEL (reference sequence). The CDR3 region is CASSQWGGDEQFF. For the CDR3, the DNA is TGTGCCAGCAGCCAGTGGGGAGGAGATGAGCAGTTCTTC.

CDR3 sequence reads: CASSQGQGEYEQYF. The CDR3, as DNA: TGCGCCAGCAGCCAAGGACAGGGAGAGTACGAGCAGTACTTC. The chain is built from TRBV4-1 and TRBJ2-7; 7 nucleotides align to TRBD1. Germline V gene lookup returns CDR1 MGHRA and CDR2 YSYEKL. V trimming: 1 base; J trimming: 4 bases; junction bases outside the gene matches: 4. The CDR3 runs to 14 residues.

The chain couples TRBV24-1 to TRBJ2-3; no definite D call. V was clipped by 3 bases and J by 0 bases, with 21 bases between them. CDR3 size: 19 residues. The V gene's germline CDR1 is KGHDR and CDR2 SFDVKD. CDR3 residues: CATSDPSVAGSYSTDTQYF. The CDR3 DNA sequence: TGTGCCACCAGTGATCCCTCAGTGGCCGGTTCCTATAGCACAGATACGCAGTATTTT.

The CDR3 sequence: CASSPRRGNEQFF. The CDR3 DNA is TGTGCCAGCAGTCCCCGGAGAGGGAATGAGCAGTTCTTC. J is TRBJ2-1 and V is TRBV6-5; possible D gene TRBD2, 5 bases. V gave up 5 bases and J gave up 7 bases, with 12 bases separating them. Per germline, CDR1 MNHEY and CDR2 SVGAGI. The CDR3 is 13 amino acids.

This sequence joins TRBV28 and TRBJ2-1, with no clear D. Per germline, CDR1 MDHEN and CDR2 SYDVKM. Trimming took off 1 base at V and 2 bases at J, with 6 bases between the two ends. This CDR3 is built from 14 residues. Written as DNA, the CDR3 is TGTGCCAGCAGTTTATTAGGAGCCTACAATGAGCAGTTCTTC. Its translation is CASSLLGAYNEQFF.

The CDR3 loop is CASLGPEQYF. In DNA form, the CDR3 reads TGCGCCAGTCTGGGGCCTGAGCAGTACTTC. V gene TRBV10-2 combines with J gene TRBJ2-7, with a weak D call TRBD1 (5 bases). The V gene lost 9 bases and the J gene lost 7 bases, with 10 bases spanning the gap. CDR1 WSHSY and CDR2 SAAADI come from the germline V gene. The CDR3 runs to 10 residues.

The J gene is TRBJ1-1, the V gene TRBV12-3 or TRBV12-4, with a possible D match to TRBD1 (5 bases). Trimming took off 5 bases at V and 7 bases at J, with 11 bases between the two ends. The length of the CDR3 is 12 residues. CDR3: CASSAWGGEAFF. DNA of the CDR3: TGTGCCAGCAGTGCCTGGGGGGGTGAAGCTTTCTTT.

The CDR3 sequence is CASSGRRGGTEAFF. CDR3 coding DNA: TGTGCCAGCAGCGGGCGGAGGGGCGGAACTGAAGCTTTCTTT. The chain is built from TRBV25-1 and TRBJ1-1; possible D gene TRBD1, 5 bases. There are 14 residues in the CDR3. The V gene's germline CDR1 is MGHDK and CDR2 SYGVNS. V gave up 6 bases and J gave up 5 bases, with 16 bases separating them.

This rearrangement joins TRBV5-4 to TRBJ2-7; possible D gene TRBD1, 5 bases. This CDR3 comprises 14 residues. Trimming took 2 bases from V and 6 from J, leaving 15 bases between them. Per germline, CDR1 SGHNT and CDR2 YYREEE (reference sequence). This chain's CDR3 is CASSFPGSRGEQYF. Here the CDR3 DNA reads TGTGCCAGCAGCTTCCCAGGGTCAAGAGGCGAGCAGTACTTC.

This clone occurred once. V is TRBV14 and J is TRBJ1-2; 8 bases map to TRBD1. The V gene end was trimmed by 3 bases and the J gene end by 6 bases; junction bases not matched to a gene: 6. This CDR3 comprises 14 residues. The germline V gene has CDR1 SGHDN and CDR2 FVKESK. The CDR3 spells CASSQAGQGDGYTF. In DNA, the CDR3 is TGTGCCAGCAGCCAGGCCGGACAGGGCGATGGCTACACCTTC.

The V call is TRBV7-8, the J call TRBJ2-3; TRBD2 aligns across 7 bases. CDR3 length equals 14 residues. Looked up from germline, CDR1 is SGHVS and CDR2 is FQNEAQ. V was clipped by 5 bases and J by 4 bases; unmatched bases: 6. Here the CDR3 reads CASSQLSGADTQYF. Written as DNA, the CDR3 is TGTGCCAGCAGCCAACTAAGCGGGGCAGATACGCAGTATTTT. Drawing the rest from reference TRBV7-8 and TRBJ2-3, the complete variable domain is GAGVSQSPRYKVAKRGQDVALRCDPISGHVSLFWYQQALGQGPEFLTYFQNEAQLDKSGLPSDRFFAERPEGSVSTLKIQRTQQEDSAVYLCASSQLSGADTQYFGPGTRLTVL.

CDR3 loop: CASSYSILYGGPQHF. The CDR3 nucleotides read TGTGCCAGCAGTTACTCGATTTTGTACGGGGGGCCCCAGCATTTT. The chain uses TRBV6-5 and TRBJ1-5, with a weak D call TRBD1 (5 bases). Trimming removed 0 bases from V and 9 bases from J, with 15 bases in between. Looked up from germline, CDR1 is MNHEY and CDR2 is SVGAGI. This CDR3 contains 15 residues.

The chain uses TRBV24-1 and TRBJ1-4; no reliable D call. The V end lost 4 bases, the J end lost 8 bases, and 7 bases lay between the germline ends. CDR1 KGHDR and CDR2 SFDVKD come from the germline V gene. This CDR3 spans 12 amino acids. CDR3 DNA sequence: TGTGCCACCAGTGACCCCGGGGAAAAACTGTTTTTT. The encoded protein is CATSDPGEKLFF.

The chain carries TRBV6-2 or TRBV6-3 and TRBJ2-7, with D perhaps TRBD2 (6 bases). With 2 bases removed from V and 3 bases from J, the gap between germline ends came to 11 bases. Germline assignment: CDR1 MNHEY and CDR2 SVGEGT. CDR3 size: 14 residues. CDR3 region: CASSYAGGLYEQYF. CDR3 nucleotide sequence: TGTGCCAGCAGTTACGCCGGGGGTCTCTACGAGCAGTACTTC.

A few counts support this clone. The chain is built from TRBV6-1 and TRBJ1-1; D is uncertain. The germline V gene encodes CDR1 MNHNS and CDR2 SASEGT. Trimming cost V 2 bases and J 7 bases, with 11 bases left between them. The CDR3 is made up of 13 amino acids. DNA of the CDR3: TGTGCCAGCAGTGAACATGGGAAGCATGAAGCTTTCTTT. As protein: CASSEHGKHEAFF.

The chain couples TRBV3-1 (or the pseudogene TRBV3-2) to TRBJ1-6; 8 nucleotides match TRBD1. In germline, CDR1 is LGHDT, CDR2 YNNKEL (reference sequence). The CDR3 contains 17 residues. V trimming: 3 bases; J trimming: 9 bases; junction bases outside the gene matches: 13. This CDR3 is CASSQDPRQGFSSPLHF. The CDR3 coding sequence is TGTGCCAGCAGCCAGGATCCTAGACAGGGGTTCAGTTCACCCCTCCACTTT.

DNA of the CDR3: TGTGCCAGCAGTTACTCGTGGGGGGAGACGCAGTATTTT. Amino acid sequence: CASSYSWGETQYF. The J gene is TRBJ2-3, the V gene TRBV6-5, with D perhaps matching TRBD2 (6 bases). The germline V gene encodes CDR1 MNHEY and CDR2 SVGAGI. This CDR3 is 13 amino acids long. V lost 0 bases and J 9 bases, leaving 10 bases between the germline ends.

The chain uses TRBV6-1 and TRBJ1-5, with a possible D match to TRBD1 (6 bases). CDR1 MNHNS and CDR2 SASEGT come from the germline V gene. This CDR3 contains 16 residues. Trimming took off 0 bases at V and 2 bases at J, with 11 bases between the two ends. CDR3 DNA: TGTGCCAGCAGTGAAGCTTGGGGGCCGGGCAATCAGCCCCAGCATTTT. It encodes CASSEAWGPGNQPQHF.

J is TRBJ1-2 and V is TRBV19, with 7 bases aligning to TRBD1. CDR1 and CDR2 from the germline V gene are LNHDA and SQIVND (reference sequence). This CDR3 is built from 16 residues. V was pared by 3 bases and J by 4 bases, with 11 bases of the junction left unmatched. The CDR3 DNA is TGTGCCAGTAGTATCTACTCTTCAGGGGGTACCTATGGCTACACCTTC. This encodes CASSIYSSGGTYGYTF.

The chain has TRBV11-2 and TRBJ1-1; D is unclear. With 3 bases removed from V and 5 bases from J, the gap between germline ends came to 10 bases. The CDR3 has 13 residues. The germline V gene encodes CDR1 SGHAT and CDR2 FQNNGV. The CDR3 spells CASSFPLGTEAFF. The CDR3 DNA reads as TGTGCCAGCAGCTTCCCCCTGGGAACTGAAGCTTTCTTT.

The CDR3 sequence: CASGVKGNEKLFF. For the CDR3, the DNA is TGTGCCAGCGGAGTGAAGGGGAACGAAAAACTGTTTTTT. The chain is built from TRBV6-5 and TRBJ1-4; tentatively, D is TRBD1 (5 bases). This CDR3 contains 13 residues. Looked up from germline, CDR1 is MNHEY and CDR2 is SVGAGI. The ends were cut back, 8 bases at V and 8 bases at J, with 15 bases in the middle.

This sequence joins TRBV21-1 and TRBJ2-7; the table's D call, TRBD1, has no DNA check behind it. TRBV21-1 is shown as a pseudogene. The CDR3 loop spans 13 amino acids. CDR3 in amino acids: CASSKRQGYEQYF. CDR3 sequence (DNA): TGTGCCAGCAGCAAACGCCAGGGCTACGAGCAGTACTTC.

As concerns this clone: This specimen includes other DNA sequences encoding the same CDR3. The genes are TRBV28 and TRBJ1-2; D not resolved. Trimming cost V 2 bases and J 5 bases, with 6 bases left between them. CDR1 is MDHEN and CDR2 is SYDVKM in the germline V gene. The CDR3 is 12 residues long. The CDR3 here is CASSLRAYGYTF. The CDR3 DNA reads as TGTGCCAGCAGTTTAAGGGCTTATGGCTACACCTTC.

The V gene is TRBV25-1, the J gene TRBJ2-1; 11 nucleotides agree with TRBD2. The junction had 2 bases not matched to a gene; V was cut back by 1 base and J by 9 bases. CDR3 length: 14 residues. Germline-derived CDR1 and CDR2 are MGHDK and SYGVNS. In DNA form, the CDR3 reads TGTGCCAGCAGTGAATTCCTAGCGGGGGGTGAGCAGTTCTTC. Translation gives CASSEFLAGGEQFF.

About this clone itself: The same CDR3 arises from other DNA sequences in this sample as well. The chain carries TRBV20-1 and TRBJ2-5; 10 nucleotides align to TRBD2. The CDR3 is 13 residues long. V lost 3 bases and J lost 5; bases outside the gene matches: 3. CDR1 is DFQATT, CDR2 SNEGSKA, per germline (reference sequence). The CDR3 protein is CSASLAGAETQYF. Written as DNA, the CDR3 is TGCAGTGCTAGTCTAGCGGGGGCTGAGACCCAGTACTTC.

The chain uses TRBV6-2 or TRBV6-3 and TRBJ1-3, with D maybe TRBD1 (5 bases). Germline V CDR1 and CDR2: MNHEY, SVGEGT. The CDR3 has 16 amino acids. V was cut by 0 bases and J by 1 base, with 10 bases left in between. The CDR3 spells CASSYSPGRSGNTIYF. CDR3 nucleotide sequence: TGTGCCAGCAGTTACTCGCCGGGGCGTTCTGGAAACACCATATATTTT.

This chain joins TRBV29-1 and TRBJ1-5; D possibly corresponds to TRBD1 (6 bases). The CDR3 runs to 12 residues. Trimming shortened V by 6 bases and J by 6 bases, and 12 bases separated the two germline ends. Germline V gives CDR1 SQVTM, CDR2 ANQGSEA. The CDR3 DNA follows: TGCAGCGTCCGCGAGGGGGGTCAGCCCCAGCATTTT. Protein: CSVREGGQPQHF.